The rows below give T cell receptor beta chains drawn from one sample of a study of shared clonotypes between healthy human individuals. Clones were sequenced by immunoSEQ multiplex PCR, and TCRdb holds only the in-frame ones, with some missing. The top ten hold about a quarter of the sample, which has 650,000 to 800,000 clones, about 90% seen once. Sequencing was carried out using naive CD8+ T cells sorted from blood. All receptors come from a man aged 25 to 40 in good health. Each CDR3 is given with its conserved first and last residue.

length	V	J	CDR3
16	TRBV5-6	TRBJ2-7	CASSLAAGQVNYEQYF
16	TRBV27	TRBJ2-1	CASSSPGLAGGNEQFF
13	TRBV29-1	TRBJ2-5	CSVETGFGETQYF
15	TRBV19	TRBJ2-3	CASSQVRGRTDTQYF
15	TRBV14	TRBJ2-7	CASSQGGRNRNEQYF
11	TRBV30	TRBJ2-5	CAWNGGETQYF
15	TRBV28	TRBJ1-1	CASRPTGLMNTEAFF
14	TRBV27	TRBJ1-1	CASSFRGVNTEAFF
15	TRBV27	TRBJ2-1	CASSSDPSSYNEQFF
17	TRBV2	TRBJ1-1	CASSFTTGPLMNTEAFF
17	TRBV7-8	TRBJ2-7	CASSLAMPSGSLYEQYF
15	TRBV28	TRBJ1-2	CASSGTGAANYGYTF
12	TRBV9	TRBJ2-2	CASSVGTGELFF
15	TRBV7-9	TRBJ2-7	CASSQEAGPTYEQYF
13	TRBV9	TRBJ2-7	CASSPAGTYEQYF
16	TRBV14	TRBJ2-2	CASSQDLGWNTGELFF
17	TRBV5-1	TRBJ2-7	CASSLGLEYRVSYEQYF
15	TRBV7-9	TRBJ2-7	CASSFPGQGAYEQYF
14	TRBV28	TRBJ2-7	CASSLRDTTYEQYF
14	TRBV29-1	TRBJ2-3	CSVEAALAIGTQYF
14	TRBV11-2	TRBJ1-5	CASSLNRQGQPQHF
15	TRBV11-2	TRBJ2-7	CASSLAGTGTYEQYF
16	TRBV29-1	TRBJ2-7	CSVEASYQGTGDEQYF